This entry describes one T cell receptor (beta chain). TCRdb passed the multiplex PCR reads through MiXCR, listing each CDR3 protein once. The table has 9,500 to 14,000 distinct CDR3 sequences, 50% to 60% seen once. The data were obtained in a study of breast tumors, draining lymph nodes, adjacent tissues. Germline V gene data show CDR1 as SGHTA and CDR2 as FQGTGA. V lost 2 bases, J lost 4 bases, and 10 bases stayed unmatched. The CDR3 is made up of 17 amino acids. This chain connects TRBV7-3 to TRBJ2-3; 9 bases line up with TRBD1. The material sequenced was breast tumor tissue. This clonotype was sampled from a female donor with breast cancer. Some clones in this sample may be carry-over from other donors' samples. CDR3 nucleotide sequence: TGTGCCAGCAGCTTACAAGGGACAGGGCAGTGGGCAGATACGCAGTATTTT. Protein product: CASSLQGTGQWADTQYF.